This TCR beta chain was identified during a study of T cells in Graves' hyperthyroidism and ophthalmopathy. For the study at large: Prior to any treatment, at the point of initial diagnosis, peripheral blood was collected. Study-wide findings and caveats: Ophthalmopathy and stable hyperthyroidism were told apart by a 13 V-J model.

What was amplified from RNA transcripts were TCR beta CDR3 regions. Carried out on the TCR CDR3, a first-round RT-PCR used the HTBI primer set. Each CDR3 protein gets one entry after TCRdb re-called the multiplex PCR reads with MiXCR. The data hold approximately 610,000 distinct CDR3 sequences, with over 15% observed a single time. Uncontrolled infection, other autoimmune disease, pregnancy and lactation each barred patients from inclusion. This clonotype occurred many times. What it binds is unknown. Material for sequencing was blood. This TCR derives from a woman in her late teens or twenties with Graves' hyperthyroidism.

CDR3: CASGLTGIGGNSPLHF. CDR3 coding DNA: TGTGCCAGCGGCCTAACAGGGATCGGTGGTAATTCACCCCTCCACTTT. The V and J genes are TRBV27 and TRBJ1-6, with TRBD1 as a possible D gene (6 bases). Germline CDR1 MNHEY, CDR2 SMNVEV (reference sequence). The CDR3 loop spans 16 amino acids. V gave up 8 bases and J gave up 6 bases, with 20 bases separating them.